The rows below give T cell receptor beta chains drawn from one sample of a study of identifying expanded T cells in peripheral blood. Produced via immunoSEQ multiplex PCR; TCRdb's table is partial and in-frame only. The table shows approximately 80,000 clones, with approximately 84% occurring only once. The sequenced material came from blood. These TCRs come from a person aged 18-69 years in good health. Both conserved end residues are part of each CDR3. The order of the fields is J gene, V gene, clone size, D gene, CDR3 DNA, CDR3 protein. D genes are given only for firm matches. The size of a clone is reported for some rows only, either as once, few or many, or as a class for expanded clones.

j_call: TRBJ2-2; v_call: TRBV2; clone_size: NA; d_call: NA; cdr3_nt: TGTGCCAGCAGTGAATCTGGGCGTAACACCGGGGAGCTGTTTTTT; cdr3_aa: CASSESGRNTGELFF
j_call: TRBJ1-5; v_call: TRBV10-3; clone_size: NA; d_call: TRBD1; cdr3_nt: TGTGCCATCAGTGAGTCGGGACAGCACAATCAGCCCCAGCATTTT; cdr3_aa: CAISESGQHNQPQHF
j_call: TRBJ2-4; v_call: TRBV6-5; clone_size: NA; d_call: NA; cdr3_nt: TGTGCCAGCAGTTACACCGGGACCAATAACATTCAGTACTTC; cdr3_aa: CASSYTGTNNIQYF
j_call: TRBJ2-3; v_call: TRBV29-1; clone_size: NA; d_call: NA; cdr3_nt: TGCAGCGTTGAGGAGGGAAGCATGCAGTATTTT; cdr3_aa: CSVEEGSMQYF
j_call: TRBJ2-1; v_call: TRBV7-9; clone_size: NA; d_call: NA; cdr3_nt: TGTGCCAGCAGCTTAGACCTCAGCTACAATGAGCAGTTCTTC; cdr3_aa: CASSLDLSYNEQFF
j_call: TRBJ2-1; v_call: TRBV5-8; clone_size: NA; d_call: NA; cdr3_nt: TGTGCCAGCAGCTTAGGACTTATGAGTGAGCAGTTCTTC; cdr3_aa: CASSLGLMSEQFF
j_call: TRBJ1-1; v_call: TRBV5-5; clone_size: once; d_call: NA; cdr3_nt: TGTGCCAGCAGCTTCCCTGGGGGGACCACTGAAGCTTTCTTT; cdr3_aa: CASSFPGGTTEAFF
j_call: TRBJ2-2; v_call: TRBV6-5; clone_size: NA; d_call: TRBD2; cdr3_nt: TGTGCCAGCAGTTACTCGAGGACTAGGGGCACCGGGGAGCTGTTTTTT; cdr3_aa: CASSYSRTRGTGELFF
j_call: TRBJ2-1; v_call: TRBV19; clone_size: few; d_call: TRBD1; cdr3_nt: TGTGCCAGTAGTAAAGTACAGGGGGCGGGTGAGCAGTTCTTC; cdr3_aa: CASSKVQGAGEQFF
j_call: TRBJ2-7; v_call: TRBV4-3; clone_size: NA; d_call: NA; cdr3_nt: TGCGCCAGCAGCCAAAGCCCCTCCTACGAGCAGTACTTC; cdr3_aa: CASSQSPSYEQYF
j_call: TRBJ2-5; v_call: TRBV5-6; clone_size: few; d_call: NA; cdr3_nt: TGTGCCAGCAGCTTGGTTTCCGCACAAGAGACCCAGTACTTC; cdr3_aa: CASSLVSAQETQYF
j_call: TRBJ1-4; v_call: TRBV28; clone_size: NA; d_call: TRBD1; cdr3_nt: TGTGCCAGCAGTTTGCAGGGGGGGAATGAAAAACTGTTTTTT; cdr3_aa: CASSLQGGNEKLFF
j_call: TRBJ2-2; v_call: TRBV18; clone_size: few; d_call: NA; cdr3_nt: TGTGCCAGCTCACCAAACGAGGGTTCCGGGGAGCTGTTTTTT; cdr3_aa: CASSPNEGSGELFF
j_call: TRBJ1-1; v_call: TRBV6-5; clone_size: NA; d_call: NA; cdr3_nt: TGTGCCAGCAGTGAAGTTGCTGAAGCTTTCTTT; cdr3_aa: CASSEVAEAFF
j_call: TRBJ2-1; v_call: TRBV6-1; clone_size: NA; d_call: TRBD1; cdr3_nt: TGTGCCACCCACTTGGACAGGTACAATGAGCAGTTCTTC; cdr3_aa: CATHLDRYNEQFF
j_call: TRBJ2-3; v_call: TRBV30; clone_size: NA; d_call: TRBD2; cdr3_nt: TGTGCCTGGAGTTTCGGACTAGCGGGAGGCCCCACAGATACGCAGTATTTT; cdr3_aa: CAWSFGLAGGPTDTQYF
j_call: TRBJ1-1; v_call: TRBV28; clone_size: NA; d_call: NA; cdr3_nt: TGTGCCAGCAGTTTCGGGAGCCAACGGAACACTGAAGCTTTCTTT; cdr3_aa: CASSFGSQRNTEAFF
j_call: TRBJ1-5; v_call: TRBV14; clone_size: NA; d_call: TRBD1; cdr3_nt: TGTGCCAGCAGCTTGACAGGGAAGGGACAGCCCCAGCATTTT; cdr3_aa: CASSLTGKGQPQHF
j_call: TRBJ2-5; v_call: TRBV28; clone_size: NA; d_call: TRBD2; cdr3_nt: TGTGCCAGCAGTTTGGGAGGGGCACAAGAGACCCAGTACTTC; cdr3_aa: CASSLGGAQETQYF
j_call: TRBJ2-3; v_call: TRBV5-4; clone_size: NA; d_call: NA; cdr3_nt: TGTGCCAGCAGCACGGTAGATACGCAGTATTTT; cdr3_aa: CASSTVDTQYF
j_call: TRBJ1-1; v_call: TRBV9; clone_size: NA; d_call: TRBD1; cdr3_nt: TGTGCCAGCAGCGTAGACGGGACAGGGGTTGGGAACACTGAAGCTTTCTTT; cdr3_aa: CASSVDGTGVGNTEAFF
j_call: TRBJ2-3; v_call: TRBV7-2; clone_size: NA; d_call: NA; cdr3_nt: TGTGCCAGCAGCTTAGCGGGAAGGGGCGCAGCAGATACGCAGTATTTT; cdr3_aa: CASSLAGRGAADTQYF
j_call: TRBJ2-7; v_call: TRBV7-9; clone_size: NA; d_call: NA; cdr3_nt: TGTGCCAGCAGCCCAACAGGGAGTCAACGCGAGCAGTACTTC; cdr3_aa: CASSPTGSQREQYF
j_call: TRBJ2-7; v_call: TRBV11-2; clone_size: NA; d_call: TRBD1; cdr3_nt: TGTGCCAGCAGCTTTACAGGGGGCGGCCTCTACGAGCAGTACTTC; cdr3_aa: CASSFTGGGLYEQYF
j_call: TRBJ2-1; v_call: TRBV4-3; clone_size: NA; d_call: TRBD2; cdr3_nt: TGCGCCAGCAGCCAATATCCGGGACTAGCGGGAGTAGGCCCACTCAATGAGCAGTTCTTC; cdr3_aa: CASSQYPGLAGVGPLNEQFF